The entry below gives a single T cell receptor beta chain sequence along with its context. This clonotype was observed once. Its antigen is still unknown. Base qualities were left out, and no much larger clone turns up one base away. Resting on one read, the evidence is weak. Library method: 5' RACE. Sequencing was performed on an Illumina HiSeq 2000. A universal primer binding site was introduced by template switching, and a unique molecular identifier was present in the final cDNA, enabling accurate counting of TCR cDNA molecules. Specific primers in the conserved constant-segment region were used to synthesize first-strand cDNA for TCR alpha and beta chains. Each cDNA library was double barcoded, with a SMART-Mk sample barcode plus Illumina barcodes, to control for contamination. TruSeq adapter sequences along with Illumina sample barcodes were introduced in two successive PCR steps. The TCR alpha and beta cDNA libraries were sequenced on the Illumina HiSeq platform using custom primers. The original pipeline was this. MiGEC processed the raw reads to extract unique molecular identifiers, while MiXCR was used to determine the CDR3 positions. For each individual, recombination models were inferred using an EM algorithm with the repgenHMM and IGoR tools. Shared clonotype analysis was performed with the tcR package in R, normalizing sharing by the product of cloneset sizes. To study raw recombination free of thymic and clonal selection effects, out-of-frame nonproductive sequences were analyzed. TCRdb took the public reads, trimmed them with fastp at Q25, ran MiXCR for clone calling and kept in-frame beta chains. Each CDR3 protein gets just one entry, which takes the most common genes and DNA from the rows behind it. The V and J calls shown here were made by TCRdb, not taken from the authors' results. In all, the sample holds a few hundred thousand distinct CDR3 sequences, and roughly 10% of those were seen once. Roughly 6.4% of the sample is held by the ten biggest clonotypes.

This sample is part of a study of identical twins (dated by TCRdb to about 2016). Broadly, across the study: To test whether fetal clonotypes persist, the study used deep sequencing on TCR alpha and beta repertoires from monozygotic twins, unrelated adults of various ages, and cord blood. Replicate twin experiments were performed at different times using different library preparation protocols to rule out contamination. The research as a whole found: Zero-insertion analyses could be partly confounded by invariant T cells such as MAIT and iNKT, though diverse VJ usage argued against such confounding for most clonotypes. Because the same donors could not be followed over many years, conclusions were based on cross-sectional statistical analysis. Fewer insertions were carried by abundant cord blood beta clonotypes, a similar but weaker trend appeared in young adult naive repertoires, and no such trend appeared in memory repertoires. Excess twin sharing in beta out-of-frame sequences was weaker because fewer shared sequences lowered the signal-to-noise ratio. In monozygotic twins, recombination models systematically underestimated out-of-frame TCR alpha sharing, but the models matched the sharing seen between unrelated individuals. Compared with coincidental sharing between unrelated individuals, out-of-frame TCR alpha sequences shared between twins had an excess of sequences with low generation probability.

Only healthy Caucasian donors were included. Three pairs of female monozygotic twins, all aged 18 to 29 years, made up the twin cohort. Positive isolation kits from Invitrogen were used to isolate the CD4+ and CD8+ T cell populations. The CDR3 numbers 17 residues from cysteine through phenylalanine. Only the CDR3 portion is preserved as DNA: 51 bases, with reading frame beginning at the first base. V lost 2 bases and J lost 2 bases, and the count of bases not matched to a germline gene is 7. CDR1 and CDR2 are drawn from the germline V gene: KGHSH, LQKENI. These data also formed part of another study, on yellow fever vaccine responses in identical twins. From that second study: The authors reported that the T cell response to vaccination in identical twins appeared partly convergent and partly personalized. Focusing on identical twins, the study followed the T cell clones that responded to the vaccine, and did so with precision.

The source material was CD8+ T cells sorted from blood. This clonotype was sampled from a young woman in good health. The chain uses TRBV18 and TRBJ2-3, with 10 bases matching TRBD2. The nucleotide sequence reads TGTGCCAGCTCACCATCATTGACTAGCGGGTTCACAGATACGCAGTATTTT. This gives the protein CASSPSLTSGFTDTQYF.